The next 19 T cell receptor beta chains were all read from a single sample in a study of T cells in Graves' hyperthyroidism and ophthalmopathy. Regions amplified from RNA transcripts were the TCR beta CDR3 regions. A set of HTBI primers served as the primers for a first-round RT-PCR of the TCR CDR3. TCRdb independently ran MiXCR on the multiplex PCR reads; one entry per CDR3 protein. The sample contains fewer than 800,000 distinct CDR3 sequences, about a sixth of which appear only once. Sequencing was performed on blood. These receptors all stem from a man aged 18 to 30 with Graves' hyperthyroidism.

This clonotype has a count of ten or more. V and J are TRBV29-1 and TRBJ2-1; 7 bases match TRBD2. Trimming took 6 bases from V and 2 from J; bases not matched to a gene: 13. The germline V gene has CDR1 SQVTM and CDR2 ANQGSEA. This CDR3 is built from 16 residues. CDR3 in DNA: TGCAGCGTGAAGGGCGGTGCCGGACTAGCCTACAATGAGCAGTTCTTC. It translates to CSVKGGAGLAYNEQFF.

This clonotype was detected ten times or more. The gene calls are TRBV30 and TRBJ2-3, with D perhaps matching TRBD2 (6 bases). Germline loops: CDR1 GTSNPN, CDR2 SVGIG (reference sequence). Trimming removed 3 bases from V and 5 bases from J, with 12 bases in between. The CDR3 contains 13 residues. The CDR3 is CAWRRRGGDTQYF. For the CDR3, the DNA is TGTGCCTGGAGAAGGAGGGGCGGAGATACGCAGTATTTT.

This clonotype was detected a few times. CDR3 sequence (DNA): TGTGCCAGCAGGCCGGGGGACAGGGGTGACTATGGCTACACCTTC. Amino acids: CASRPGDRGDYGYTF. The chain recombines TRBV28 with TRBJ1-2; 10 bases are a match to TRBD1. The CDR3 extends over 15 amino acids. V lost 6 bases and J lost 3; bases outside the gene matches: 7. In germline, CDR1 is MDHEN, CDR2 SYDVKM.

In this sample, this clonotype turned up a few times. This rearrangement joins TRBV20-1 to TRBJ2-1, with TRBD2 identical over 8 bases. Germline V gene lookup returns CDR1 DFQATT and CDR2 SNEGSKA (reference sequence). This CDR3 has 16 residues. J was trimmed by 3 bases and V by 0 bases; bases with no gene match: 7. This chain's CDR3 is CSAREEEREFYNEQFF. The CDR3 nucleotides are TGCAGTGCTAGAGAGGAAGAGCGGGAGTTCTACAATGAGCAGTTCTTC.

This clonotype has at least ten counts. The CDR3 loop is CASSEVGIQYF. The CDR3 region has the DNA TGTGCCAGCAGCGAGGTGGGGATTCAGTACTTC. This chain connects TRBV28 to TRBJ2-4; unclear D gene. Germline-derived CDR1 and CDR2 are MDHEN and SYDVKM. The germline V and J ends were trimmed by 6 bases and 10 bases, with 10 bases remaining between them. The CDR3 is 11 amino acids.

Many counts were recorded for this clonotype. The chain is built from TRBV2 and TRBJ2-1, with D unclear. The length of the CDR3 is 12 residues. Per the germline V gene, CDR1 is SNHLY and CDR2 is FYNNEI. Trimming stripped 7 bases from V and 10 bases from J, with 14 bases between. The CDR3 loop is CASIGTQEEQFF. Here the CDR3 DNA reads TGTGCCAGCATCGGCACCCAAGAGGAGCAGTTCTTC. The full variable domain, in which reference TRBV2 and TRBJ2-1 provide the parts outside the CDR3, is EPEVTQTPSHQVTQMGQEVILRCVPISNHLYFYWYRQILGQKVEFLVSFYNNEISEKSEIFDDQFSVERPDGSNFTLKIRSTKLEDSAMYFCASIGTQEEQFFGPGTRLTVL.

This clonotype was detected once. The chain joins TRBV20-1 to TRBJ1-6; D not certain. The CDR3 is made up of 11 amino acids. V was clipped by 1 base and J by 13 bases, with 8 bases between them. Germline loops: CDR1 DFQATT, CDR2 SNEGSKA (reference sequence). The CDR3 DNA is TGCAGTGCTAGAGTAACAGAGCCCCTCCACTTT. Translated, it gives CSARVTEPLHF.

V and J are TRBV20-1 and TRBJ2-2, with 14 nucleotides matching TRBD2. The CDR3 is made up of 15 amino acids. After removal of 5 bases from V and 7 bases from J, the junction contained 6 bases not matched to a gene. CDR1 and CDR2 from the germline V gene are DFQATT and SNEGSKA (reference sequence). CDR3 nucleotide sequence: TGCAGTGCTCCCCGACTAGCGGGAGGGTTCGGGGAGCTGTTTTTT. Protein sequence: CSAPRLAGGFGELFF.

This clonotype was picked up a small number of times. The CDR3 spells CASSTHRGASEQYF. The CDR3 bases are TGTGCCAGCAGTACCCACAGGGGAGCCTCCGAGCAGTACTTC. V and J are TRBV28 and TRBJ2-7; 7 bases agree with TRBD1. Trimming at V came to 5 bases and at J to 6 bases, leaving 10 bases not matched to a gene. Germline V lookup: CDR1 MDHEN, CDR2 SYDVKM. CDR3 length: 14 amino acids.

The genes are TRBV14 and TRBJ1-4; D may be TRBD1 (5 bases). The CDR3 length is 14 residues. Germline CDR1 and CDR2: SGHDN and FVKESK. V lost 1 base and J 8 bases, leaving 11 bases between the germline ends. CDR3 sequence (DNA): TGTGCCAGCAGCCAAGTTGGGGGTTACGAAAAACTGTTTTTT. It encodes CASSQVGGYEKLFF.

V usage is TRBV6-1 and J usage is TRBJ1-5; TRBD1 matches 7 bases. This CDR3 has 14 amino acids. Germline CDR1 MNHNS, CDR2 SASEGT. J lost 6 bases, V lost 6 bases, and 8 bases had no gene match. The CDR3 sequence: CASSLHRGSQPQHF. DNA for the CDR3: TGTGCCAGCAGCCTACACAGGGGATCTCAGCCCCAGCATTTT.

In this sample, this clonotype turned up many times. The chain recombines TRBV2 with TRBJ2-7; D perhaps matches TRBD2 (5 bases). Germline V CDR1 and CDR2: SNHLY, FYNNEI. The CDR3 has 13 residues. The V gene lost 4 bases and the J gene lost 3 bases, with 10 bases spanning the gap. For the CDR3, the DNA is TGTGCCAGCAGTGCCGGGGAAATCTACGAGCAGTACTTC. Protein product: CASSAGEIYEQYF. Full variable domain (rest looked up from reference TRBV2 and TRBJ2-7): EPEVTQTPSHQVTQMGQEVILRCVPISNHLYFYWYRQILGQKVEFLVSFYNNEISEKSEIFDDQFSVERPDGSNFTLKIRSTKLEDSAMYFCASSAGEIYEQYFGPGTRLTVT.

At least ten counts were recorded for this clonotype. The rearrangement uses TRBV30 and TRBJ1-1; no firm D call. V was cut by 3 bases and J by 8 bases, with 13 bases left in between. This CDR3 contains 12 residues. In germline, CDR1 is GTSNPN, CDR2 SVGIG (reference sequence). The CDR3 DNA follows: TGTGCCTGGAGGGCTAGGCCTAAAGAAGCTTTCTTT. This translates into CAWRARPKEAFF.

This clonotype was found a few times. The CDR3 region is CSASSGGGQPQHF. The CDR3 bases are TGCAGTGCTAGTTCCGGGGGAGGTCAGCCCCAGCATTTT. V and J are TRBV20-1 and TRBJ1-5; D perhaps matches TRBD1 (5 bases). Germline V gene sequence: CDR1 DFQATT, CDR2 SNEGSKA (reference sequence). Trimming pared 3 bases from V and 6 bases from J, leaving 12 bases between. The CDR3 is 13 amino acids.

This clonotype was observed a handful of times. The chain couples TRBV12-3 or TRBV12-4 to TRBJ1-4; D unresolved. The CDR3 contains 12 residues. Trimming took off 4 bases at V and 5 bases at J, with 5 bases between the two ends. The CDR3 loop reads CASSSMNEKLFF. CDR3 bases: TGTGCCAGCAGTTCTATGAATGAAAAACTGTTTTTT.

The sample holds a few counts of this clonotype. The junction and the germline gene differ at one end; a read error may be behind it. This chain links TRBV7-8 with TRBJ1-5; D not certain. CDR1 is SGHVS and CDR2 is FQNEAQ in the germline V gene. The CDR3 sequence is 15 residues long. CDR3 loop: CASSLAGMGNQPQHF. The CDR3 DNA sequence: TGTGCCAGCAGCCTAGCAGGTATGGGCAATCAGCCCCAGCATTTT.

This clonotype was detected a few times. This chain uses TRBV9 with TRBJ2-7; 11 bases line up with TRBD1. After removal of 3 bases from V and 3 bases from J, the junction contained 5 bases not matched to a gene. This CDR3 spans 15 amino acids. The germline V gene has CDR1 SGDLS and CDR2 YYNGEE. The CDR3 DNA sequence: TGTGCCAGCAGCGCCGCCGGGACAGGGGGCTACGAGCAGTACTTC. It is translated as CASSAAGTGGYEQYF.

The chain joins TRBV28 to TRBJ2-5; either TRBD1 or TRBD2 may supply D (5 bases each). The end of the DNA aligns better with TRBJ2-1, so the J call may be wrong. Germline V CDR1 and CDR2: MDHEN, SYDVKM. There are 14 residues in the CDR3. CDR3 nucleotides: TGTGCCAGCAGTTTCCTCAGGGCGTGGGAGACCCAGTTCTTC. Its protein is CASSFLRAWETQFF.

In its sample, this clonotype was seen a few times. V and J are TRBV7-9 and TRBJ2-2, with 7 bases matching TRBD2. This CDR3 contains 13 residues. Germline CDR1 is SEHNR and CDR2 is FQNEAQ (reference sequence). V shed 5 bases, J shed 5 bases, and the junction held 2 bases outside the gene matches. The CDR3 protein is CASSQGLTGELFF. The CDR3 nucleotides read TGTGCCAGCAGCCAGGGACTAACCGGGGAGCTGTTTTTT.